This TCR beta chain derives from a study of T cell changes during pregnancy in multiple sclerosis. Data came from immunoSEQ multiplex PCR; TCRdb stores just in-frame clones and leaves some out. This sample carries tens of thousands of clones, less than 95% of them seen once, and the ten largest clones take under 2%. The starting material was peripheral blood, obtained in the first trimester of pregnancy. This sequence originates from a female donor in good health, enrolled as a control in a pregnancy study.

The CDR3 reads CASSLESPAYEQYF. The CDR3 bases are TGTGCCAGCAGCTTAGAGTCCCCGGCCTACGAGCAGTACTTC. V is TRBV7-9 and J is TRBJ2-7, with D unresolved. The CDR3 runs 14 residues. Germline-derived CDR1 and CDR2 are SEHNR and FQNEAQ (reference sequence). Between the trimmed V and J ends, which lost 1 base and 2 bases, there was a span of 9 bases.